A selection of T cell receptor beta chains follows, all from one sample in a study of technical replicates of blood from several donors. Libraries were prepared by immunoSEQ multiplex PCR; TCRdb keeps only in-frame clonotypes and omits some of them. Among more than 80,000 clones, 95% were seen once, and the ten largest hold under 0.35%. Sequenced material: T cells isolated from PBMCs. These receptors came from a human donor in good health. The CDR3 runs from the conserved cysteine through the conserved F or W. The D gene is left open where the match is weak. Clone sizes are given selectively: once, few, many, or a class where the clone is expanded.

TRBV19	.	TRBJ1-2	.	CASTTEWTVYGYTF	TGTGCCAGTACTACCGAATGGACAGTTTATGGCTACACCTTC
TRBV27	.	TRBJ2-7	.	CASSLRGGAFSSYEQYF	TGTGCCAGCAGTTTACGAGGCGGGGCCTTTAGTTCCTACGAGCAGTACTTC
TRBV5-1	.	TRBJ2-7	.	CASSLVSGTLYEQYF	TGCGCCAGCAGCTTGGTTTCAGGTACGCTCTACGAGCAGTACTTC
TRBV11-2	.	TRBJ2-7	TRBD2	CASSLDQASGILYEQYF	TGTGCCAGCAGCTTAGATCAAGCTAGCGGGATTTTATACGAGCAGTACTTC
TRBV30	.	TRBJ2-3	TRBD2	CAWSVGSGDSTDTQYF	TGTGCCTGGAGTGTCGGTAGCGGGGATAGCACAGATACGCAGTATTTT
TRBV28	.	TRBJ1-2	.	CASRIGTLHPAGYTF	TGTGCCAGCAGAATAGGGACACTCCACCCCGCGGGCTACACCTTC
TRBV27	.	TRBJ1-2	TRBD1	CASSGTAQGYTF	TGTGCCAGCAGCGGGACAGCCCAAGGCTACACCTTC
TRBV6-5	.	TRBJ1-1	.	CASSNVQGLNTEAFF	TGTGCCAGCAGTAATGTCCAGGGTTTGAACACTGAAGCTTTCTTT
TRBV19	.	TRBJ1-4	.	CASSMTGVGTNEKLFF	TGTGCCAGTAGTATGACAGGAGTCGGAACTAATGAAAAACTGTTTTTT
TRBV27	.	TRBJ2-7	.	CASSLEAGAYEQYF	TGTGCCAGCAGTTTAGAGGCGGGCGCATACGAGCAGTACTTC
TRBV29-1	.	TRBJ1-3	.	CSATSQIPPGNTIYF	TGCAGCGCGACATCACAGATCCCTCCTGGAAACACCATATATTTT
TRBV5-4	.	TRBJ2-2	.	CASSLGYERTAGELFF	TGTGCCAGCAGCTTGGGGTACGAGCGGACAGCCGGGGAGCTGTTTTTT
TRBV27	.	TRBJ1-5	.	CASSLRDMGQPQHF	TGTGCCAGCAGTCTTAGGGACATGGGTCAGCCCCAGCATTTT
TRBV5-1	.	TRBJ2-1	TRBD2	CASSTPGLAGSTYNEQFF	TGCGCCAGCAGCACCCCGGGACTAGCGGGATCTACCTACAATGAGCAGTTCTTC
TRBV4-1	.	TRBJ2-1	.	CASSQVALASYNEQFF	TGCGCCAGCAGCCAAGTTGCTCTGGCCTCCTACAATGAGCAGTTCTTC
TRBV7-3	.	TRBJ2-1	TRBD2	CASSFSGTAPRGNEQFF	TGTGCCAGCAGCTTTAGCGGGACCGCCCCACGGGGCAATGAGCAGTTCTTC
TRBV9	.	TRBJ2-7	.	CASSFDTSSYEQYF	TGTGCCAGCAGCTTTGACACCTCCTCCTACGAGCAGTACTTC
TRBV19	.	TRBJ1-5	.	CASSIAGRVGNQPQHF	TGTGCCAGTAGTATAGCGGGCAGGGTGGGCAATCAGCCCCAGCATTTT
TRBV9	.	TRBJ1-1	.	CASSGSALNTEAFF	TGTGCCAGCAGCGGGAGTGCTTTGAACACTGAAGCTTTCTTT
TRBV4-1	.	TRBJ1-3	.	CASSQVSGNTIYF	TGCGCCAGCAGCCAAGTATCTGGAAACACCATATATTTT
TRBV19	.	TRBJ2-3	TRBD2	CASRKLAGDLHNTDTQYF	TGTGCCAGTAGGAAACTAGCGGGAGATCTCCATAACACAGATACGCAGTATTTT
TRBV4-2	.	TRBJ2-1	TRBD2	CASSTLAARLNEQFF	TGTGCCAGCAGCACACTAGCGGCCCGCCTCAATGAGCAGTTCTTC
TRBV28	.	TRBJ1-2	.	CASSLSGLPAGNTF	TGTGCCAGCAGTTTGAGTGGACTGCCGGCTGGAAACACCTTC
TRBV10-3	.	TRBJ1-4	.	CAISESKGLNEKLFF	TGTGCCATCAGTGAGTCGAAAGGACTTAATGAAAAACTGTTTTTT
TRBV6-1	once	TRBJ2-3	TRBD1	CASNKGAYTDTQYF	TGTGCCAGCAACAAGGGGGCCTACACAGATACGCAGTATTTT
TRBV9	.	TRBJ2-1	TRBD2	CASSAGTRNEQFF	TGTGCCAGCAGCGCCGGGACTAGGAATGAGCAGTTCTTC
TRBV9	.	TRBJ1-4	TRBD1	CASSPAGRTGEKLFF	TGTGCCAGCAGCCCGGCTGGGAGGACAGGTGAAAAACTGTTTTTT
TRBV18	.	TRBJ1-1	TRBD1	CASSPREGTGNTEAFF	TGTGCCAGCTCACCACGTGAGGGGACAGGGAACACTGAAGCTTTCTTT
TRBV10-3	.	TRBJ1-5	.	CAISDREARPQHF	TGTGCCATCAGTGACAGGGAGGCACGGCCCCAGCATTTT
TRBV6-4	.	TRBJ1-1	.	CASSPQGNTEAFF	TGTGCCAGCAGTCCACAGGGGAACACTGAAGCTTTCTTT
TRBV27	.	TRBJ2-7	TRBD2	CASSLSAGFHYEQYF	TGTGCCAGCAGTTTATCAGCGGGATTTCATTACGAGCAGTACTTC
TRBV5-4	.	TRBJ2-1	.	CASSLNQASNEQFF	TGTGCCAGCAGCTTGAATCAGGCGAGCAATGAGCAGTTCTTC
TRBV30	.	TRBJ2-3	.	CAWSEGVGTDTQYF	TGTGCCTGGAGTGAAGGGGTCGGCACAGATACGCAGTATTTT
TRBV19	.	TRBJ2-2	.	CASSTRAKELFF	TGTGCCAGTAGTACGCGGGCCAAGGAGCTGTTTTTT
TRBV6-1	few	TRBJ2-4	TRBD2	CASSRDYSIQYF	TGTGCCAGCAGTAGGGACTATTCCATTCAGTACTTC
TRBV19	.	TRBJ1-1	.	CASSVLTVNTEAFF	TGTGCCAGTAGTGTATTAACAGTGAACACTGAAGCTTTCTTT
TRBV7-9	.	TRBJ2-3	TRBD2	CASSPYPAGAADTQYF	TGTGCCAGCAGCCCCTATCCAGCGGGAGCGGCAGATACGCAGTATTTT
TRBV6-5	.	TRBJ2-5	.	CASSYPPYSGETQYF	TGTGCCAGCAGTTACCCCCCCTACTCGGGGGAGACCCAGTACTTC
TRBV7-6	.	TRBJ1-4	TRBD1	CASSLAETGGGEKLFF	TGTGCCAGCAGCCTCGCTGAGACAGGGGGCGGCGAAAAACTGTTTTTT
TRBV29-1	.	TRBJ2-1	TRBD2	CSVGRTSGNNEQFF	TGCAGCGTTGGCAGGACTAGCGGGAACAATGAGCAGTTCTTC
TRBV6-5	.	TRBJ2-7	TRBD1	CASSYLQGVDYEQYF	TGTGCCAGCAGTTACCTACAGGGGGTGGACTACGAGCAGTACTTC
TRBV4-2	.	TRBJ1-4	.	CASSHVEEKLFF	TGTGCCAGCAGCCATGTTGAGGAAAAACTGTTTTTT